The 12 T cell receptor beta chains below were found in one sample sequenced in a study of shared clonotypes between healthy human individuals. Naivety among CD8 cells was defined by CD45RO negativity and positive CCR7 selection, thereby excluding terminally differentiated effector memory CD45RA+ cells. This table comes from immunoSEQ multiplex PCR, and its TCRdb copy is limited to in-frame clones, with some not included. The sample comprises hundreds of thousands of clones, roughly 95% of which are singletons, and around 0.11% rests with the top ten. The sequencing sample was made of naive CD8+ T cells sorted from blood. The receptors were sampled from a woman aged 30 to 39 in good health.

This chain connects TRBV5-1 to TRBJ1-1; the match to TRBD1 covers 7 bases. Unmatched junction bases numbered 9, after V lost 4 bases and J lost 0 bases. This CDR3 contains 16 residues. The germline gives CDR1 SGHRS, CDR2 YFSETQ. This CDR3 reads CASSLTGQSMNTEAFF. The CDR3 nucleotides are TGCGCCAGCAGCCTAACGGGACAGTCCATGAACACTGAAGCTTTCTTT.

This clone is a singleton in its sample. This rearrangement joins TRBV19 to TRBJ2-7; 12 positions agree with TRBD1. Losses at the gene ends were 6 bases for V and 2 bases for J; bases not matched to a gene: 5. Germline V lookup: CDR1 LNHDA, CDR2 SQIVND (reference sequence). The CDR3 extends over 15 amino acids. The DNA for the CDR3 is TGTGCCAGTAGCTCGGGACAGGGGGCGGCCTACGAGCAGTACTTC. Translated, it gives CASSSGQGAAYEQYF.

The chain uses TRBV10-1 and TRBJ1-5, with D hard to call. Per germline, CDR1 WNHNN and CDR2 SYGVQD (reference sequence). V was pared by 0 bases and J by 5 bases, with 11 bases between. The CDR3 runs to 15 residues. In DNA, the CDR3 is TGCGCCAGCAGTGAGTCGATTGGAAAACATCAGCCCCAGCATTTT. Residues: CASSESIGKHQPQHF.

This rearrangement joins TRBV19 to TRBJ1-2, with 7 bases fitting TRBD1. This CDR3 has 15 amino acids. CDR1 and CDR2 from the germline V gene are LNHDA and SQIVND (reference sequence). The junction had 10 bases not matched to a gene; V was cut back by 7 bases and J by 2 bases. The CDR3 coding sequence is TGTGCCAGTACCACCCCCCAGGGGGGGAACTATGGCTACACCTTC. It translates to CASTTPQGGNYGYTF.

The V and J genes are TRBV18 and TRBJ1-4; TRBD1 is a possible D gene (6 bases). V lost 8 bases and J 0 bases, leaving 10 bases between the germline ends. The germline CDR1 and CDR2 sequences are KGHSH and LQKENI. The CDR3 sequence is 14 residues long. CDR3 nucleotides: TGTGCCAGCCACAGGGAAGCAACTAATGAAAAACTGTTTTTT. Amino acids: CASHREATNEKLFF.

The rearrangement joins TRBV11-2 to TRBJ2-3; 9 bases align to TRBD2. Germline-derived CDR1 and CDR2 are SGHAT and FQNNGV. The CDR3 is 18 residues long. The trim removed 4 bases at V and 10 bases at J, leaving 21 bases unmatched. CDR3 region: CASSSFGLAQNRRLAQYF. CDR3 in DNA: TGTGCCAGCAGCTCCTTCGGACTAGCGCAAAACCGTCGGCTTGCGCAGTATTTT.

This sequence joins TRBV6-5 and TRBJ2-2, with unresolved D. The CDR3 loop spans 14 amino acids. The V gene's germline CDR1 is MNHEY and CDR2 SVGAGI. The V and J ends lost 2 bases and 4 bases respectively, with 8 bases between them. This CDR3 is CASSYGQSTGELFF. DNA for the CDR3: TGTGCCAGCAGTTACGGGCAGAGCACCGGGGAGCTGTTTTTT.

The CDR3 is CATSERAPGNEQYF. CDR3 DNA sequence: TGTGCCACCAGCGAGAGGGCTCCGGGGAACGAGCAGTACTTC. The gene calls are TRBV15 and TRBJ2-7, with TRBD2 as a possible D gene (5 bases). This CDR3 has 14 residues. V shed 5 bases and J shed 5 bases, with 16 bases lying between them. Looked up from germline, CDR1 is LNHNV and CDR2 is YYDKDF (reference sequence).

The rearrangement joins TRBV5-1 to TRBJ2-7; 9 positions match TRBD1. Losses at the gene ends were 5 bases for V and 0 bases for J; bases not matched to a gene: 6. The CDR3 is made up of 15 amino acids. CDR1 is SGHRS, CDR2 YFSETQ, per germline. CDR3: CASRAGTGSSYEQYF. The CDR3 nucleotides read TGCGCCAGCAGGGCCGGGACAGGGAGCTCCTACGAGCAGTACTTC.

V usage is TRBV25-1 and J usage is TRBJ2-5; D gene unclear. The CDR3 extends over 17 amino acids. CDR1 MGHDK and CDR2 SYGVNS come from the germline V gene. V was trimmed by 6 bases and J by 1 base, leaving 21 bases between them. The CDR3 here is CASSVVTSLIPQETQYF. The CDR3 nucleotides are TGTGCCAGCAGCGTTGTCACCTCACTTATACCCCAAGAGACCCAGTACTTC. The variable domain in full, with the rest retrieved from reference TRBV25-1 and TRBJ2-5, is EADIYQTPRYLVIGTGKKITLECSQTMGHDKMYWYQQDPGMELHLIHYSYGVNSTEKGDLSSESTVSRIRTEHFPLTLESARPSHTSQYLCASSVVTSLIPQETQYFGPGTRLLVL.

The CDR3 here is CASSSDRSYEQYF. The DNA of the CDR3 is TGTGCCAGCAGCTCGGACAGGTCCTACGAGCAGTACTTC. V usage is TRBV7-9 and J usage is TRBJ2-5; 7 bases are a match to TRBD1. Matching the DNA end better, TRBJ2-7 makes the J call doubtful. The germline gives CDR1 SEHNR, CDR2 FQNEAQ (reference sequence). This CDR3 has 13 amino acids.

The rearrangement joins TRBV28 to TRBJ2-6, with D perhaps matching TRBD2 (5 bases). Germline loops: CDR1 MDHEN, CDR2 SYDVKM. There are 17 residues in the CDR3. V lost 3 bases and J lost 3, with 15 bases in between. CDR3 DNA: TGTGCCAGCAGTTTTGACTACGACTCTGGTGGGGCCAACGTCCTGACTTTC. Encoded protein: CASSFDYDSGGANVLTF.